Sequencing of this T cell receptor beta chain was carried out in a study of regulatory T cells in long-lasting Graves disease. Overall study results and limits: Persistent Graves' patients showed a TCR diversity that was lower than that of newly diagnosed ones.

The CDR3 spans 12 residues. The germline V gene has CDR1 MDHEN and CDR2 SYDVKM. Trimming removed 3 bases from V and 9 bases from J, with 11 bases in between. To make TCR beta libraries, researchers used iRepertoire HTBI primers and Arm-PCR of CDR3 regions. TCRdb called the multiplex PCR reads again in MiXCR, with one record for every CDR3 protein. The data show around 450,000 distinct CDR3 sequences, 20% to 25% seen once. Time point defined: persistent/refractory GD, antithyroid drugs over 5 years with positive TRAb. The TCR library was made from RNA that had been extracted from PBMCs in TRIzol. Each patient gave approximately 10 milliliters of EDTA-anticoagulated peripheral blood. There are many counts of this clonotype. As yet, its antigen is unknown.

The specimen was peripheral blood mononuclear cells (PBMCs), collected when the disease was refractory, from a patient treated with antithyroid drugs. The genes are TRBV28 and TRBJ2-5; maybe TRBD2 (6 bases). This receptor was identified in a female donor with Graves disease. CDR3 bases: TGTGCCAGCAGTTTTAGCAGGAGGGCCCAGTACTTC. The encoded protein is CASSFSRRAQYF.